This note documents a single TCR beta chain sequence. Its cognate antigen has yet to be identified. No base qualities exist here, and no much larger clone lies one base off it. The data were obtained in a study of T cells in localized non-small cell lung cancer (dated by TCRdb to the early 2020s). For context, the study as a whole: T cell repertoires of fewer than 250 early-stage NSCLC patients were analyzed, with tumors being compared against uninvolved tumor-adjacent lungs. The cohort consisted of approximately 240 treatment-naive NSCLC patients whose localized lung tumors had been resected. A mean age of around 66 years was recorded for the NSCLC patients, of whom roughly 130 were male and 90 to 110 were female.

The immunoSEQ Assay was used to sequence TCR beta CDR3 regions from DNA. The study's own analysis went as follows. T cell density was computed as TCR beta template counts normalized to usable DNA estimated by amplifying housekeeping genes. Using the preseqR package, richness was estimated by extrapolating to 120,000 templates for tissue samples and 400,000 templates for PBMC samples. Clonality was defined as one minus Pielou's evenness. Tissue-enriched TCRs were identified by differential abundance testing using productive amino-acid clonotypes, minimum total count 5 and alpha 0.1. The Jaccard Index and the Morisita Overlap Index were used to measure repertoire overlap between compartments. TCR beta CDR3s were clustered by GLIPH together with public tetramer-defined viral CDR3s, and at least three viral sequences plus V-gene enrichment were required for viral motifs. Sourced from immuneACCESS, this table was stored by TCRdb with only in-frame sequences that have V and J called. A share of the clones is absent; for the studies checked, an unresolved V gene accounts for under half, and the remainder has no known explanation. Clone size and the V and J calls come from that table; the DNA yielded D and trimming. The sample table records some 130,000 clones; more than 70% of these occur just once. The ten largest clonotypes hold roughly 1.8% of the sample.

Taken from cysteine to phenylalanine, the CDR3 has 14 residues. The DNA shown is the 42-base CDR3, in frame from base 1. A distance of 15 bases separates the germline ends of V and J, which lose 4 bases and 6 bases respectively. Looking up the germline V gene yields CDR1 MGHDK and CDR2 SYGVNS. At diagnosis, tumor, uninvolved tumor-adjacent lung and peripheral blood were collected and then preserved as a mix of FFPE and fresh-frozen material. For TCR repertoire profiling, blood samples were analyzed in the form of peripheral blood mononuclear cells. Summary of the overall study and its limitations: A median of 57 of the top 100 tumor clones turned up in the paired uninvolved adjacent lung, and about 28 of those clones also ranked among the top 100 of that same adjacent lung. Because the study design was exploratory, TCR variables were selected using unadjusted p-values without false-discovery rate correction. Multi-region tumor sequencing was not performed, so intratumor heterogeneity could not be excluded. Longer overall survival was associated with higher T cell density in blood, whereas shorter survival was associated with higher clonality in adjacent lung. Uninvolved tumor-adjacent lung showed the highest T cell clonality, higher than tumor, which suggests more focused antigenic responses in the uninvolved tumor-adjacent lung.

The receptor was isolated from an older female donor with stage I lung adenocarcinoma. The source was peripheral blood, collected before any cancer treatment. The V and J segments used are TRBV25-1 and TRBJ1-2, with no confidently assigned D gene. The CDR3 protein is CASSALTEPHGYTF. The DNA sequence is given as TGTGCCAGCAGTGCCCTTACAGAGCCTCATGGCTACACCTTC.